The clone carrying this T cell receptor delta chain was recorded a few times. The antigen remains undetermined. A read error may produce the germline difference seen at one junction end. The template was reverse-transcribed extracted RNA. CDR3 amplicons came from multiplex PCR with pooled V-gene forward and constant-region reverse primers. TCRdb called clones from the multiplex PCR reads again using CATT. The table includes over 20,000 delta-chain clones, around 7.9% detected once. The data are from a study of Vδ1+ human thymocytes. Study findings and constraints: Thymic delta-chain repertoires held around 20% Vdelta2 sequences and few Vdelta3, despite high sort purity. In the thymus, TRG and TRD repertoires looked highly polyclonal with Gaussian CDR3 lengths. Unexpected Vdelta2 sequences could cause misinterpretation of bulk repertoire data.

This CDR3 contains 14 residues. In germline, CDR1 is TSWWSYY, CDR2 QGS. The sample taken for sequencing was Vdelta1+ gamma-delta thymocytes from the thymus. Subset denoted: FACS-sorted CD3+ TCRalphabeta- TCRVdelta1+ TCRVdelta2- thymocytes. This receptor was identified in a child less than two years old who had congenital heart surgery. The genes are TRDV1 and TRDJ1, with D uncertain. The CDR3 loop reads CALWEPRTRNKLIF. The CDR3 DNA reads as TGTGCTCTTTGGGAACCGCGTACCCGGAATAAACTCATCTTT.